The clone carrying this T cell receptor (beta chain) was seen only a few times. The antigen remains unidentified. The length of the CDR3 is 13 residues. V dropped 0 bases and J dropped 4 bases, with 4 bases sitting between them. Germline CDR1 reads SGHRS; CDR2 reads YFSETQ. This sample stems from a study of cytomegalovirus exposure and HLA in healthy donors. Findings and caveats of the study: In an earlier analysis, in roughly 580 donors, most V segments appeared productive either ~90% or ~30% of the time. One later analysis reportedly identified an Asian-associated ancestry cluster that showed fewer N-insertions than the 666-donor mean. Reported findings show TCR beta sequences accurately forecast HLA-A and HLA-B alleles in most subjects.

A multiplex PCR was run with 60 Vbeta primers and 13 Jbeta primers. Clones were read by immunoSEQ multiplex PCR, and TCRdb kept only the in-frame ones, dropping some. The sample lists roughly 120,000 clones; 70% to 80% were seen once. Nominal health characterized the donors when sampled, though unrecorded immune exposures were likely. This TCR was recovered from a man younger than 40 in good health and CMV-seropositive. V is TRBV5-1 and J is TRBJ1-4, with unresolved D. Material: PBMCs. The CDR3 loop is CASSLVLNEKLFF. As DNA, the CDR3 is TGCGCCAGCAGCTTGGTACTTAATGAAAAACTGTTTTTT.